These 14 T cell receptor beta chains share one sample of origin, sequenced in a study of shared clonotypes between healthy human individuals. TCRdb keeps only in-frame clones here, not all; method: immunoSEQ multiplex PCR. The table includes roughly 2 million clones, 90% to 97% detected once. Sequencing was performed on naive CD4+ T cells sorted from blood. Subset described: CD45RA+ positively selected. These receptors were taken from a man between 18 and 29 years old in good health.

The chain combines TRBV2 with TRBJ1-6; no firm D call. CDR3 length: 14 residues. Germline CDR1 SNHLY, CDR2 FYNNEI. With 7 bases removed from V and 7 bases from J, the gap between germline ends came to 14 bases. This CDR3 is CASNPRTVNSPLHF. Written as DNA, the CDR3 is TGTGCCAGCAATCCCCGGACTGTCAATTCACCCCTCCACTTT.

The chain carries TRBV6-6 and TRBJ1-1; 7 nucleotides align to TRBD1. Germline V CDR1 and CDR2: MNHNY, SVGAGI (reference sequence). V was clipped by 7 bases and J by 1 base; unmatched bases: 6. CDR3 length: 14 amino acids. The CDR3 nucleotides are TGTGCCAGCAACGACAGGGTGACGAACACTGAAGCTTTCTTT. Its protein product is CASNDRVTNTEAFF.

This chain joins TRBV7-9 and TRBJ2-6, with 14 bases aligning to TRBD2. Trimming took 7 bases from V and 2 from J; bases not matched to a gene: 4. The CDR3 is made up of 17 amino acids. Germline assignment: CDR1 SEHNR and CDR2 FQNEAQ (reference sequence). The CDR3 DNA is TGTGCCAGCACCCGACTAGCGGGAGGGGCTGGGGCCAACGTCCTGACTTTC. This sequence encodes CASTRLAGGAGANVLTF. Full variable domain (rest looked up from reference TRBV7-9 and TRBJ2-6): DTGVSQNPRHKITKRGQNVTFRCDPISEHNRLYWYRQTLGQGPEFLTYFQNEAQLEKSRLLSDRFSAERPKGSFSTLEIQRTEQGDSAMYLCASTRLAGGAGANVLTFGAGSRLTVL.

The chain uses TRBV4-1 and TRBJ2-3, with D possibly being TRBD1 (6 bases). The germline CDR1 and CDR2 sequences are MGHRA and YSYEKL. The CDR3 length is 17 residues. V shed 4 bases and J shed 0 bases, with 17 bases lying between them. The CDR3 loop reads CASSRQVGQTSTDTQYF. CDR3 DNA: TGCGCCAGCAGCCGCCAGGTCGGACAGACTAGCACAGATACGCAGTATTTT.

The CDR3 loop is CASSTRPGGPNYGYTF. CDR3 sequence (DNA): TGCGCCAGCAGCACAAGGCCCGGGGGGCCTAACTATGGCTACACCTTC. This chain links TRBV5-1 with TRBJ1-2; possible D gene TRBD1, 6 bases. Trimming pared 4 bases from V and 0 bases from J, leaving 16 bases between. Germline assignment: CDR1 SGHRS and CDR2 YFSETQ. This CDR3 region has 16 residues. Full variable domain (rest looked up from reference TRBV5-1 and TRBJ1-2): KAGVTQTPRYLIKTRGQQVTLSCSPISGHRSVSWYQQTPGQGLQFLFEYFSETQRNKGNFPGRFSGRQFSNSRSEMNVSTLELGDSALYLCASSTRPGGPNYGYTFGSGTRLTVV.

This sequence joins TRBV5-1 and TRBJ2-2; 10 bases are shared with TRBD2. Germline V gene data show CDR1 as SGHRS and CDR2 as YFSETQ. The CDR3 has 18 amino acids. The ends lost 3 bases at V and 3 bases at J; junction bases unmatched: 11. The CDR3 DNA reads as TGCGCCAGCAGCTCGGCCGCCAGCGGGAGGGCTTACACCGGGGAGCTGTTTTTT. It yields the protein CASSSAASGRAYTGELFF.

J is TRBJ2-7 and V is TRBV10-3; tentatively, D is TRBD1 (7 bases). This CDR3 has 15 amino acids. Trimming took 4 bases from V and 3 from J, leaving 16 bases between them. Germline-derived CDR1 and CDR2 are ENHRY and SYGVKD. For the CDR3, the DNA is TGTGCCATCAGTGGAGGGGGCTGGGGGGACTACGAGCAGTACTTC. As protein: CAISGGGWGDYEQYF.

The chain links TRBV6-1 to TRBJ2-7; 7 bases line up with TRBD1. The CDR3 is made up of 15 amino acids. In germline, CDR1 is MNHNS, CDR2 SASEGT. The V segment lost 7 bases and the J segment 7 bases; nucleotides outside the gene matches: 16. The CDR3 sequence: CASKIMAGTAGEQYF. The CDR3 coding sequence is TGTGCCAGCAAGATAATGGCCGGGACAGCAGGTGAGCAGTACTTC.

The J gene is TRBJ2-7, the V gene TRBV28, with 9 nucleotides matching TRBD1. The germline V gene encodes CDR1 MDHEN and CDR2 SYDVKM. V lost 6 bases and J lost 5; bases outside the gene matches: 2. The CDR3 has 12 amino acids. CDR3 residues: CASRGTGNEQYF. The CDR3 region has the DNA TGTGCCAGCAGGGGGACAGGGAACGAGCAGTACTTC. The entire variable domain, with the rest obtained from reference TRBV28 and TRBJ2-7, is as follows: DVKVTQSSRYLVKRTGEKVFLECVQDMDHENMFWYRQDPGLGLRLIYFSYDVKMKEKGDIPEGYSVSREKKERFSLILESASTNQTSMYLCASRGTGNEQYFGPGTRLTVT.

The rearrangement joins TRBV6-4 to TRBJ1-5; the D is unclear. Trimming took 4 bases from V and 5 from J, leaving 18 bases between them. Germline loops: CDR1 MRHNA, CDR2 SNTAGT. This CDR3 has 16 residues. As DNA, the CDR3 is TGTGCCAGCAGTGGGCCGGGCTTCCCCAGGCATCAGCCCCAGCATTTT. Translating it yields CASSGPGFPRHQPQHF.

The CDR3 DNA is TGCGCCAGCAGCAAGGAGGGGGCTGGTGGGGACACTAATGAAAAACTGTTTTTT. Its translation is CASSKEGAGGDTNEKLFF. The chain links TRBV4-3 to TRBJ1-4; 7 bases align to TRBD1. V was clipped by 5 bases and J by 2 bases; unmatched bases: 14. The CDR3 loop spans 18 amino acids. The germline CDR1 and CDR2 sequences are LGHNA and YSLEER.

The chain uses TRBV6-5 and TRBJ2-1, with 9 bases matching TRBD1. The germline CDR1 and CDR2 sequences are MNHEY and SVGAGI. This CDR3 has 13 residues. Losses at the gene ends were 5 bases for V and 6 bases for J; bases not matched to a gene: 2. The CDR3 nucleotides read TGTGCCAGCAGTCGACAGGGGGGCAATGAGCAGTTCTTC. It translates to CASSRQGGNEQFF.

The chain couples TRBV29-1 to TRBJ2-7; D ambiguous. Germline-derived CDR1 and CDR2 are SQVTM and ANQGSEA. The CDR3 is made up of 8 amino acids. Trimming took off 6 bases at V and 4 bases at J, with 1 base between the two ends. CDR3 loop: CSVYEQYF. DNA for the CDR3: TGCAGCGTATACGAGCAGTACTTC.

The chain has TRBV19 and TRBJ1-3; 7 bases align to TRBD1. This CDR3 is built from 15 residues. In germline, CDR1 is LNHDA, CDR2 SQIVND (reference sequence). Germline trimming cut 5 bases from V and 4 bases from J; bases unmatched to any gene: 8. The CDR3 bases are TGTGCCAGTAGTTTTACTCGGACAGGAGGAAACACCATATATTTT. Amino acids: CASSFTRTGGNTIYF.